This T cell receptor (beta chain) was profiled in a study of CD8+CD57+ T cells in acquired aplastic anemia. V was cut by 4 bases and J by 5 bases, with 7 bases left in between. This CDR3 region has 12 residues. Germline CDR1 and CDR2: WSHSY and SAAADI. Investigators profiled TCR beta VDJ and CDR3 from genomic DNA template. TCRdb recomputed calls from the reads with MiXCR, one row per CDR3 protein. Among 150,000 or so distinct CDR3 sequences, around 48% were seen once, and the ten largest hold roughly 29%. CD8+CD57+ cell expansion, shown by flow cytometry, had occurred in the patients selected for sequencing.

The sequenced sample was sorted CD4+, CD8+, or CD8+CD57+ T cells (not recorded which) from PBMCs. The chain is built from TRBV10-2 and TRBJ2-3; D ambiguous. This sequence was found in a human donor with aplastic anemia. The CDR3 DNA sequence: TGCGCCAGCAGTGTTTGGGGAGATACGCAGTATTTT. This sequence encodes CASSVWGDTQYF.